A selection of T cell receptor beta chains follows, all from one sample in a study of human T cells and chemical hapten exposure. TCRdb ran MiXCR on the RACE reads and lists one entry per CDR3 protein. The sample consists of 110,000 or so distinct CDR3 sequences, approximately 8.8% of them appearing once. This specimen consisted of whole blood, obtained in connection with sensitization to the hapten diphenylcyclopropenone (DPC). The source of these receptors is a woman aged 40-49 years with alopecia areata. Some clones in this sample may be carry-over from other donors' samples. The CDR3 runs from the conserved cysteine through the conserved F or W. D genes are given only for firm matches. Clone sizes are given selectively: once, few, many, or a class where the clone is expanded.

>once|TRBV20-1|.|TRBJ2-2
CSASLKRNTGELFF
TGCAGTGCTAGTTTGAAGCGGAACACCGGGGAGCTGTTTTTT
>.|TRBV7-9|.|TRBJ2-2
CASRRLAGANTGELFF
TGTGCCAGCAGGCGTTTGGCGGGGGCTAACACCGGGGAGCTGTTTTTT
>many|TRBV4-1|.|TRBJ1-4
CASSPPSGEKLFF
TGCGCCAGCAGCCCTCCATCTGGGGAAAAACTGTTTTTT
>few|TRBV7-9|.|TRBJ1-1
CASSEPANTEAFF
TGTGCCAGCAGCGAACCGGCGAACACTGAAGCTTTCTTT
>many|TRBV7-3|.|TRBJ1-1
CASSLGMGTEAFF
TGTGCCAGCAGCTTAGGGATGGGCACTGAAGCTTTCTTT
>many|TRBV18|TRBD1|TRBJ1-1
CASSPTNQGGYTEAFF
TGTGCCAGCTCACCGACCAATCAGGGGGGATACACTGAAGCTTTCTTT
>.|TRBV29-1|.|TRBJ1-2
CSADGGAGGYTF
TGCAGCGCCGATGGGGGCGCGGGAGGCTACACCTTC
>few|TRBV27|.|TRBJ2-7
CASSFGHSYEQYF
TGTGCCAGCAGTTTCGGCCACTCCTACGAGCAGTACTTC
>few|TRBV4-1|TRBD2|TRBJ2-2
CASSQDRVAGGGGPGELFF
TGCGCCAGCAGCCAAGATCGGGTAGCGGGGGGCGGAGGACCCGGGGAGCTGTTTTTT
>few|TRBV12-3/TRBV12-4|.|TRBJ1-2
CASSKDRDGFYGYTF
TGTGCCAGCAGCAAAGATCGGGACGGATTCTATGGCTACACCTTC
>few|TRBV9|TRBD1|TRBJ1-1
CASSSTGMNTEAFF
TGTGCCAGCAGCTCGACAGGGATGAACACTGAAGCTTTCTTT
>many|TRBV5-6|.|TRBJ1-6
CASSGRVFGIHNSPLYF
TGTGCCAGCAGCGGGAGGGTTTTCGGCATACATAATTCACCCCTCTACTTT
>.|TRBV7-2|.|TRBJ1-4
CASSLLQGGEKLFF
TGTGCCAGCAGCTTACTCCAGGGCGGGGAAAAACTGTTTTTT
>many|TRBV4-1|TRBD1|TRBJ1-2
CASSPLGQGAIYGYTF
TGCGCCAGCAGCCCCCTCGGGCAGGGGGCTATCTATGGCTACACCTTC
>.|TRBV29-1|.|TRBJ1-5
CSVGDPNQPQHF
TGCAGCGTTGGGGACCCAAATCAGCCCCAGCATTTT